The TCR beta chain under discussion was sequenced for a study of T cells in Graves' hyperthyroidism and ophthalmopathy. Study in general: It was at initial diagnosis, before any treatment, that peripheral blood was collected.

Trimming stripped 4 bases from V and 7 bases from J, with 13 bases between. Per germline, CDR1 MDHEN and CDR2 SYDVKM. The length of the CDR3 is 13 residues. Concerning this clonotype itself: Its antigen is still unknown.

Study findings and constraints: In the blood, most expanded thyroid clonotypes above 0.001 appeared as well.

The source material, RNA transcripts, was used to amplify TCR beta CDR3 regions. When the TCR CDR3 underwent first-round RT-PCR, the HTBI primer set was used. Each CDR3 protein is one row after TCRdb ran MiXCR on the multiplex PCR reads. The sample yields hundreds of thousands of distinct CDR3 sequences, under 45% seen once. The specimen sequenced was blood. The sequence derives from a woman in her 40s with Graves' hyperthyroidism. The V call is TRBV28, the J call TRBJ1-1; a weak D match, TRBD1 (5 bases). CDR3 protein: CASSSYRDGEAFF. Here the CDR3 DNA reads TGTGCCAGCAGTTCCTATAGGGACGGTGAAGCTTTCTTT.